These T cell receptor beta chains were read from a single sample in a study of T cell repertoires in cytomegalovirus infection. Antigen specificity for these receptors is unknown. TCRdb independently ran MiXCR on the reads; one entry per CDR3 protein. In the table there are some 920,000 distinct CDR3 sequences, under 40% of which are singletons. Source: cultured CD8+ T cells from PBMCs, taken from culture after CMV antigen stimulation. These receptors all come from a human donor in good health (CMV status not recorded). Some clones in this sample may be carry-over from other donors' samples. Both conserved end residues are part of each CDR3. Each record gives: V gene, D gene, clone size, CDR3 protein. D genes are given only for firm matches. For some rows the clone size is stated as once, few or many, or as a class when expanded; others skip it.

TRBV7-8 TRBD1 - CASSPNVDRGLDIQYF
TRBV7-3 - - CASSPAPGWHEQFF
TRBV7-2 TRBD2 many CASRRGGASQETQYF
TRBV5-1 TRBD2 few CASRLAGALTGELFF
TRBV11-3 - - CASSPTGLFF
TRBV4-2 - - CASRSLTGNTDTQYF
TRBV29-1 - - CSVVGAGDTQYF
TRBV4-1 - - CASSQEPGTVISGNTIYF
TRBV7-6 - many CASSPTVVGELFF
TRBV20-1 TRBD2 few CSARDLATSGEQFF
TRBV27 TRBD1 few CASKGGPDTQYF
TRBV7-6 - many CASSLGGLGTEAFF
TRBV9 TRBD2 few CASSVGAGVQETQYF
TRBV6-6 TRBD1 - CASSYDRVGETQYF
TRBV12-3/TRBV12-4 - many CASSPSRDGYSNQPQHF
TRBV6-5 - many CASTKVTETYNEQFF